The TCR beta chain described here comes from a study of T cells in Graves' hyperthyroidism and ophthalmopathy. TCR beta CDR3 region amplification was performed from RNA transcripts. The study used the HTBI primer set for a first-round RT-PCR of the TCR CDR3. Using its own MiXCR run on the multiplex PCR reads, TCRdb lists one record per CDR3 protein. Of about 640,000 distinct CDR3 sequences detected, roughly 20% appear once; the ten largest clones hold approximately 30%. The CDR3 contains 18 residues. Trimming pared 2 bases from V and 2 bases from J, leaving 19 bases between. Germline-derived CDR1 and CDR2 are MNHEY and SVGEGT.

Sequencing was performed on blood. This clonotype originated in a man in his thirties or forties with Graves' ophthalmopathy. The chain joins TRBV6-2 or TRBV6-3 to TRBJ1-5, with D tentatively TRBD1 (6 bases). The CDR3 DNA follows: TGTGCCAGCAGTTACCTTATAACGACAGGCCAGGGCAATCAGCCCCAGCATTTT. Translation: CASSYLITTGQGNQPQHF.